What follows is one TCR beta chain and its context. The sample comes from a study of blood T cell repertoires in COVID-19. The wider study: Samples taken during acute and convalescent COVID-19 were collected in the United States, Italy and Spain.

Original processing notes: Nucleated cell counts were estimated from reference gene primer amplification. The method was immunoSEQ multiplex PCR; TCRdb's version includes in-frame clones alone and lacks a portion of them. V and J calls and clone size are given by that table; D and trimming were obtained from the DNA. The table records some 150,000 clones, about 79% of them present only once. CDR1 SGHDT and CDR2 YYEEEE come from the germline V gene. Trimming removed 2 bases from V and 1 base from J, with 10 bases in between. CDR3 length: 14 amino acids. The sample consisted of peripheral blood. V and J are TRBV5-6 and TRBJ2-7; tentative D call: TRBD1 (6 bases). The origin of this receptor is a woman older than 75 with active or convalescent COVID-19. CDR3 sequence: CASSFDDRSYEQYF. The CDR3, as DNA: TGTGCCAGCAGCTTCGACGACAGGTCCTACGAGCAGTACTTC.